Listed here are 17 T cell receptor beta chains from one sample, sequenced in a study of OX40 agonist ivuxolimab in advanced cancers. Libraries were prepared through the immunoSEQ multiplex PCR assay. In its TCRdb copy, this immuneACCESS table keeps in-frame sequences only and misses some clones. Where compared with another copy, unresolved V genes explain less than half of these, and the others have no known cause. The sample contains some 50,000 clones, roughly 85% of them found a single time. The ten top clones hold 7.9% of the sample. This specimen consisted of CD4+ or CD8+ T cells sorted from blood, obtained in a trial of the OX40 agonist ivuxolimab. The receptors here all came from an adult with an advanced solid tumor such as melanoma, head and neck, liver or kidney cancer.

The chain combines TRBV7-6 with TRBJ1-1; tentative D call: TRBD1 (6 bases). V lost 1 base to trimming and J lost 4 bases, with 19 bases between them. Germline assignment: CDR1 SGHVS and CDR2 FNYEAQ. This CDR3 is built from 17 residues. The CDR3: CASSLGLPGGQGTEAFF. The DNA for the CDR3 is TGTGCCAGCAGCTTAGGCCTCCCCGGGGGGCAGGGCACTGAAGCTTTCTTT. Variable domain in full (rest from reference TRBV7-6 and TRBJ1-1): GAGVSQSPRYKVTKRGQDVALRCDPISGHVSLYWYRQALGQGPEFLTYFNYEAQQDKSGLPNDRFSAERPEGSISTLTIQRTEQRDSAMYRCASSLGLPGGQGTEAFFGQGTRLTVV.

The chain is built from TRBV29-1 and TRBJ2-4; D uncertain. This CDR3 spans 13 amino acids. The V end lost 5 bases, the J end lost 8 bases, and 16 bases lay between the germline ends. The germline V gene encodes CDR1 SQVTM and CDR2 ANQGSEA. CDR3 protein: CSVLVVNGDIQYF. CDR3 nucleotides: TGCAGCGTTCTAGTCGTTAATGGCGACATTCAGTACTTC.

In this sample, this clone turned up a few times. The rearrangement links TRBV4-1 to TRBJ2-1; 8 bases map to TRBD2. V shed 5 bases and J 6 bases; nucleotides not matched to a gene: 21. The CDR3 covers 19 residues. Germline V gives CDR1 MGHRA, CDR2 YSYEKL. The CDR3 sequence is CASSSPLTPGTRKPNEQFF. The CDR3 region has the DNA TGCGCCAGCAGCTCGCCCTTAACTCCCGGGACTAGGAAACCCAATGAGCAGTTCTTC.

The chain combines TRBV6-1 with TRBJ1-5, with D possibly matching TRBD1 (5 bases). The CDR3 totals 15 residues. The V gene lost 2 bases and the J gene lost 5 bases, with 13 bases spanning the gap. Germline V gene sequence: CDR1 MNHNS, CDR2 SASEGT. The CDR3 loop is CASSEWEGQDQPQHF. CDR3 in DNA: TGTGCCAGCAGTGAATGGGAGGGGCAAGATCAGCCCCAGCATTTT.

This chain joins TRBV19 and TRBJ2-1; maybe TRBD1 (5 bases). The V and J ends lost 10 bases and 3 bases respectively, with 13 bases between them. There are 13 residues in the CDR3. Germline CDR1 is LNHDA and CDR2 is SQIVND (reference sequence). The CDR3 region is CATTQDSYNEQFF. The CDR3 region has the DNA TGTGCCACCACCCAAGACAGCTACAATGAGCAGTTCTTC.

This chain uses TRBV27 with TRBJ1-2; D is undetermined. V gave up 4 bases and J gave up 3 bases, with 9 bases separating them. CDR3 length equals 13 residues. Looked up from germline, CDR1 is MNHEY and CDR2 is SMNVEV (reference sequence). The CDR3 coding sequence is TGTGCCAGCAGTTCTTTTGGGGACTATGGCTACACCTTC. Amino acids: CASSSFGDYGYTF.

The J gene is TRBJ1-4, the V gene TRBV5-1, with unresolved D. Germline CDR1 and CDR2: SGHRS and YFSETQ. V gave up 2 bases and J gave up 4 bases, with 9 bases separating them. The CDR3 runs to 14 residues. CDR3: CASSFGELNEKLFF. The CDR3 region has the DNA TGCGCCAGCAGCTTTGGGGAGCTTAATGAAAAACTGTTTTTT.

The rearrangement joins TRBV2 to TRBJ2-2; TRBD2 matches 7 bases. V trimming: 4 bases; J trimming: 3 bases; junction bases outside the gene matches: 2. CDR1 SNHLY and CDR2 FYNNEI come from the germline V gene. This CDR3 has 14 residues. CDR3 nucleotide sequence: TGTGCCAGCAGTGTCGGGAGGTACACCGGGGAGCTGTTTTTT. Amino acid sequence: CASSVGRYTGELFF. Full variable domain (rest looked up from reference TRBV2 and TRBJ2-2): EPEVTQTPSHQVTQMGQEVILRCVPISNHLYFYWYRQILGQKVEFLVSFYNNEISEKSEIFDDQFSVERPDGSNFTLKIRSTKLEDSAMYFCASSVGRYTGELFFGEGSRLTVL.

As DNA, the CDR3 is TGTGCCAGCAGTCAAACGGGACAGGAATTCTATGGCTACACCTTC. Translated: CASSQTGQEFYGYTF. The chain links TRBV6-1 to TRBJ1-2; 8 bases agree with TRBD1. The CDR3 covers 15 residues. The ends lost 5 bases at V and 4 bases at J; junction bases unmatched: 9. The germline V gene encodes CDR1 MNHNS and CDR2 SASEGT.

The chain joins TRBV11-2 to TRBJ2-5, with D perhaps TRBD1 (8 bases). Germline CDR1 and CDR2: SGHAT and FQNNGV. CDR3 size: 17 residues. Between the trimmed V and J ends, which lost 3 bases and 3 bases, there was a span of 20 bases. CDR3 bases: TGTGCCAGCAGCTTTTTTCCTTACAGGGGGGGTGAAGAGACCCAGTACTTC. Residues: CASSFFPYRGGEETQYF.

The chain has TRBV7-2 and TRBJ2-3; perhaps TRBD2 as D (5 bases). This CDR3 is built from 13 residues. V was trimmed by 4 bases and J by 4 bases, leaving 9 bases between them. Germline CDR1 is SGHTA and CDR2 is FQGNSA. CDR3 protein: CASSYVASDTQYF. The CDR3 region has the DNA TGTGCCAGCAGCTACGTAGCGTCAGATACGCAGTATTTT.

V usage is TRBV12-5 and J usage is TRBJ2-7; maybe TRBD1 (6 bases). The germline V gene has CDR1 LGHNT and CDR2 FRNRAP. V was clipped by 2 bases and J by 0 bases, with 8 bases between them. The CDR3 consists of 14 residues. The CDR3: CASGLTGNSYEQYF. CDR3 sequence (DNA): TGTGCTAGTGGTTTGACAGGGAACTCCTACGAGCAGTACTTC.

This clone was counted only a few times. This chain uses TRBV7-9 with TRBJ2-7; 10 positions match TRBD2. The CDR3 runs to 15 residues. With 4 bases clipped from V and 2 bases from J, the junction kept 5 bases outside the gene matches. Germline V lookup: CDR1 SEHNR, CDR2 FQNEAQ (reference sequence). CDR3 nucleotide sequence: TGTGCCAGCAGCTCCGGACTAGCGGAGACCTACGAGCAGTACTTC. Translated: CASSSGLAETYEQYF.

This clone occurred once. This sequence joins TRBV4-3 and TRBJ1-4; a possible D gene is TRBD1 (6 bases). V lost 4 bases and J lost 8, with 14 bases in between. The V gene's germline CDR1 is LGHNA and CDR2 YSLEER. This CDR3 is built from 14 residues. CDR3 residues: CASSLEQGYEKLFF. CDR3 bases: TGCGCCAGCAGCCTCGAACAGGGTTACGAAAAACTGTTTTTT.

J is TRBJ2-1 and V is TRBV5-1, with 7 nucleotides matching TRBD2. The CDR3 length is 16 residues. Germline V lookup: CDR1 SGHRS, CDR2 YFSETQ. The ends lost 1 base at V and 4 bases at J; junction bases unmatched: 8. The CDR3 region is CASSLSSQGGYNEQFF. The DNA of the CDR3 is TGCGCCAGCAGCTTGAGTTCCCAGGGAGGGTACAATGAGCAGTTCTTC.

This clone turned up a few times. The genes are TRBV10-3 and TRBJ2-1, with 8 bases lining up with TRBD1. The germline gives CDR1 ENHRY, CDR2 SYGVKD. V shed 0 bases, J shed 7 bases, and the junction held 8 bases outside the gene matches. This CDR3 has 16 residues. CDR3: CAISESQGVDTNEQFF. DNA for the CDR3: TGTGCCATCAGTGAGTCACAGGGGGTAGATACGAATGAGCAGTTCTTC.

The chain joins TRBV28 to TRBJ2-7; 10 nucleotides line up with TRBD2. The J segment lost 3 bases and the V segment lost 7 bases, leaving 6 bases of the junction unmatched. Germline CDR1 reads MDHEN; CDR2 reads SYDVKM. The CDR3 is 14 residues long. CDR3 protein: CASTLTSGFYEQYF. Here the CDR3 DNA reads TGTGCCAGCACCCTGACTAGCGGGTTCTACGAGCAGTACTTC.